These 6 T cell receptor beta chains share one sample of origin, sequenced in a study of cytomegalovirus exposure and HLA in healthy donors. Profiled with immunoSEQ multiplex PCR; TCRdb holds only in-frame clones, not every one. This sample has 250,000 to 350,000 clones, with more than 75% found just once. Sequencing was performed on PBMCs. All receptors come from a woman aged 18-35 years in good health and CMV-seronegative.

This clone was detected a few times. Additional DNA sequences in this sample encode the identical CDR3. V gene TRBV28 combines with J gene TRBJ1-2, with a tentative D call TRBD1 (5 bases). Trimming took 2 bases from V and 3 from J, leaving 7 bases between them. The CDR3 covers 13 residues. Germline V gives CDR1 MDHEN, CDR2 SYDVKM. CDR3 nucleotide sequence: TGTGCCAGCAGTTTAAGGGGCTACTATGGCTACACCTTC. Residues: CASSLRGYYGYTF.

In nucleotides, the CDR3 is TGTGCCAGCAGTTCTCCCGGGTCGCGGGGGCGGAATGAGCAGTTCTTC. It specifies CASSSPGSRGRNEQFF. The J gene is TRBJ2-1, the V gene TRBV27, with a tentative D call TRBD2 (7 bases). In germline, CDR1 is MNHEY, CDR2 SMNVEV (reference sequence). Trimming took off 4 bases at V and 7 bases at J, with 20 bases between the two ends. The length of the CDR3 is 16 residues.

This sequence joins TRBV28 and TRBJ2-7; 13 bases fit TRBD2. The CDR3 consists of 15 residues. The V and J ends lost 5 bases and 6 bases, in that order; junction bases with no gene match: 7. Germline CDR1 and CDR2: MDHEN and SYDVKM. The CDR3 sequence: CASSPGLAGAGEQYF. As DNA, the CDR3 is TGTGCCAGCAGTCCTGGACTAGCGGGAGCGGGCGAGCAGTACTTC.

The genes are TRBV28 and TRBJ2-7; 7 nucleotides line up with TRBD2. CDR1 is MDHEN, CDR2 SYDVKM, per germline. V lost 10 bases, J lost 3 bases, and 12 bases stayed unmatched. The CDR3 covers 14 residues. Written as DNA, the CDR3 is TGTGCCACCTACGGGCCGGGACTACACTACGAGCAGTACTTC. This codes for CATYGPGLHYEQYF.

This chain uses TRBV6-5 with TRBJ1-4; tentative D call: TRBD1 (5 bases). V was pared by 7 bases and J by 8 bases, with 14 bases between. This CDR3 comprises 13 residues. The germline V gene encodes CDR1 MNHEY and CDR2 SVGAGI. For the CDR3, the DNA is TGTGCCAGCACAATGGGAGGGGACGAAAAACTGTTTTTT. It translates to CASTMGGDEKLFF.

The rearrangement joins TRBV6-6 to TRBJ2-7, with D tentatively TRBD2 (6 bases). Deletions cut 1 base from V and 5 bases from J, with 9 bases between. Germline lookup yields CDR1 MNHNY and CDR2 SVGAGI (reference sequence). The length of the CDR3 is 13 residues. The CDR3 DNA reads TGTGCCAGCAGTTACTTAGGAGGGGACGAGCAGTACTTC. Translation gives CASSYLGGDEQYF.